Listed below are T cell receptor beta chains from one sample, sequenced in a study of response to subunit inactivated influenza vaccine. TCRdb itself ran the RT-PCR reads through MiXCR, one entry per CDR3 protein. This sample has just over 300,000 distinct CDR3 sequences, with just over 20% found just once. The sequencing here drew on PBMCs from blood, taken 21 months after vaccination. The receptors were gathered from a man between 50 and 69 years old who received an inactivated influenza vaccine. The CDR3 runs from the conserved cysteine through the conserved F or W. Fields, in order: CDR3 protein, CDR3 DNA, D gene, V gene, clone size, J gene. A D gene is named only where the DNA matches it firmly. Where a row states a size, it is once, few, many or the class of an expanded clone; other rows omit it.

CDR3: CASSSGQGESPLHF
DNA: TGCGCCAGCAGCTCGGGACAGGGCGAGTCACCCCTCCACTTT
D: TRBD1
V: TRBV5-1
size: many
J: TRBJ1-6

CDR3: CSAHDGTGGYEQYF
DNA: TGCAGTGCTCACGACGGGACAGGGGGCTACGAGCAGTACTTC
D: TRBD1
V: TRBV20-1
size: -
J: TRBJ2-7

CDR3: CATHPGGSYEQYF
DNA: TGTGCCACCCACCCGGGAGGGTCCTACGAGCAGTACTTC
D: TRBD2
V: TRBV15
size: -
J: TRBJ2-7

CDR3: CASSSGADTQYF
DNA: TGTGCCAGCAGCTCCGGGGCAGATACGCAGTATTTT
D: -
V: TRBV7-2
size: few
J: TRBJ2-3

CDR3: CASSQDRANEKLFF
DNA: TGTGCCAGCAGCCAGGACAGGGCTAATGAAAAACTGTTTTTT
D: TRBD1
V: TRBV9
size: once
J: TRBJ1-4

CDR3: CASSLMGEQPQHF
DNA: TGTGCCAGCAGCTTGATGGGGGAGCAGCCCCAGCATTTT
D: -
V: TRBV5-6
size: few
J: TRBJ1-5

CDR3: CAPEAKGTSGRVETQYF
DNA: TGTGCCCCAGAAGCAAAGGGGACTAGCGGGAGGGTTGAGACCCAGTACTTC
D: TRBD2
V: TRBV12-3/TRBV12-4
size: few
J: TRBJ2-5

CDR3: CASSESGTLNTEAFF
DNA: TGTGCCAGCAGTGAATCGGGGACACTGAACACTGAAGCTTTCTTT
D: -
V: TRBV25-1
size: few
J: TRBJ1-1

CDR3: CATSDPGSPAGELFF
DNA: TGTGCCACCAGCGACCCGGGCAGCCCAGCCGGGGAGCTGTTTTTT
D: -
V: TRBV24-1
size: few
J: TRBJ2-2

CDR3: CASTRGGGEKLFF
DNA: TGTGCCAGCACCCGGGGCGGGGGAGAAAAACTGTTTTTT
D: -
V: TRBV12-3/TRBV12-4
size: -
J: TRBJ1-4

CDR3: CASSRTTNTGELFF
DNA: TGTGCCAGTAGTAGGACAACGAACACCGGGGAGCTGTTTTTT
D: -
V: TRBV19
size: few
J: TRBJ2-2

CDR3: CASSDRGGDTEAFF
DNA: TGCGCCAGCAGTGATAGGGGAGGTGACACTGAAGCTTTCTTT
D: -
V: TRBV10-1
size: many
J: TRBJ1-1

CDR3: CASSLSGTGGTEAFF
DNA: TGTGCCAGCAGTTTATCGGGGACAGGGGGCACTGAAGCTTTCTTT
D: TRBD1
V: TRBV12-3/TRBV12-4
size: few
J: TRBJ1-1

CDR3: CASSLPGQPYGYTF
DNA: TGTGCCAGCAGTCTCCCGGGACAGCCCTATGGCTACACCTTC
D: TRBD1
V: TRBV28
size: few
J: TRBJ1-2

CDR3: CASSVGPSGRYNEQFF
DNA: TGTGCCAGCAGCGTAGGCCCCAGCGGAAGATACAATGAGCAGTTCTTC
D: -
V: TRBV9
size: -
J: TRBJ2-1

CDR3: CASSLVVYNEQFF
DNA: TGTGCCAGCAGTTTAGTGGTTTACAATGAGCAGTTCTTC
D: -
V: TRBV12-3/TRBV12-4
size: -
J: TRBJ2-1

CDR3: CAISESTSSNSPLHF
DNA: TGTGCCATCAGTGAGTCGACATCATCCAATTCACCCCTCCACTTT
D: -
V: TRBV10-3
size: -
J: TRBJ1-6

CDR3: CASSFGNGVASTGELFF
DNA: TGTGCCAGCAGCTTTGGAAACGGCGTAGCGTCCACCGGGGAGCTGTTTTTT
D: -
V: TRBV7-2
size: many
J: TRBJ2-2

CDR3: CASSVVGGANNEQFF
DNA: TGTGCCAGCAGCGTAGTGGGAGGGGCCAACAATGAGCAGTTCTTC
D: TRBD2
V: TRBV9
size: -
J: TRBJ2-1

CDR3: CASSLWTGYEQYF
DNA: TGTGCCAGCAGCCTCTGGACAGGCTACGAGCAGTACTTC
D: TRBD1
V: TRBV14
size: -
J: TRBJ2-7

CDR3: CASIGKRANYGYTF
DNA: TGTGCCAGTATTGGAAAGCGGGCCAACTATGGCTACACCTTC
D: -
V: TRBV19
size: -
J: TRBJ1-2

CDR3: CASSSLYYEQYF
DNA: TGTGCCAGCAGTTCCCTATACTACGAGCAGTACTTC
D: -
V: TRBV28
size: few
J: TRBJ2-7

CDR3: CASSNSFIGPEAFF
DNA: TGTGCCAGCAGCAACTCTTTCATCGGCCCTGAAGCTTTCTTT
D: -
V: TRBV12-3/TRBV12-4
size: many
J: TRBJ1-1

CDR3: CASSLEGRSDYGYTF
DNA: TGTGCCAGCAGCTTGGAGGGCAGGTCAGACTATGGCTACACCTTC
D: -
V: TRBV5-6
size: few
J: TRBJ1-2

CDR3: CASSWGSDTQYF
DNA: TGTGCCAGTAGTTGGGGCTCAGATACGCAGTATTTT
D: -
V: TRBV19
size: -
J: TRBJ2-3

CDR3: CASSSTGPNEKLFF
DNA: TGTGCCAGCAGTAGCACAGGGCCTAATGAAAAACTGTTTTTT
D: -
V: TRBV5-5
size: many
J: TRBJ1-4

CDR3: CASSPTYWQASNTEAFF
DNA: TGTGCCAGCAGTCCCACGTACTGGCAGGCTTCGAACACTGAAGCTTTCTTT
D: -
V: TRBV28
size: few
J: TRBJ1-1

CDR3: CAWSVGTGWTEAFF
DNA: TGTGCCTGGAGTGTAGGGACAGGGTGGACTGAAGCTTTCTTT
D: TRBD1
V: TRBV30
size: few
J: TRBJ1-1

CDR3: CASSSSDNQPQHF
DNA: TGTGCCAGCAGTTCCTCAGATAATCAGCCCCAGCATTTT
D: -
V: TRBV12-3/TRBV12-4
size: -
J: TRBJ1-5

CDR3: CASSLTRGSYNEQFF
DNA: TGTGCCAGCAGCTTAACCAGGGGCTCCTACAATGAGCAGTTCTTC
D: -
V: TRBV7-3
size: few
J: TRBJ2-1

CDR3: CAWRGQGRNTEAFF
DNA: TGTGCCTGGAGAGGACAGGGGAGGAACACTGAAGCTTTCTTT
D: TRBD1
V: TRBV30
size: -
J: TRBJ1-1

CDR3: CATRGRDSNYNEQFF
DNA: TGTGCCACCAGAGGCCGGGACAGTAACTACAATGAGCAGTTCTTC
D: TRBD1
V: TRBV15
size: -
J: TRBJ2-1

CDR3: CASRAVLKTEAFF
DNA: TGTGCCAGCAGGGCAGTACTGAAAACTGAAGCTTTCTTT
D: -
V: TRBV9
size: few
J: TRBJ1-1

CDR3: CASSFDSKGVTEAFF
DNA: TGTGCCAGCAGTTTTGACAGCAAAGGGGTCACTGAAGCTTTCTTT
D: -
V: TRBV12-3/TRBV12-4
size: -
J: TRBJ1-1

CDR3: CAWLAGAGELFF
DNA: TGTGCCTGGTTGGCGGGAGCCGGGGAGCTGTTTTTT
D: TRBD2
V: TRBV30
size: few
J: TRBJ2-2

CDR3: CASSLFVGDHEQYF
DNA: TGTGCCAGCAGCTTATTTGTAGGGGACCACGAGCAGTACTTC
D: -
V: TRBV7-2
size: -
J: TRBJ2-7

CDR3: CASSPTVLYEQYF
DNA: TGTGCCAGCAGTCCCACAGTTCTCTACGAGCAGTACTTC
D: -
V: TRBV6-2/TRBV6-3
size: -
J: TRBJ2-7

CDR3: CSAIITGTGYNEQFF
DNA: TGCAGTGCTATAATTACCGGGACAGGATACAATGAGCAGTTCTTC
D: TRBD1
V: TRBV20-1
size: -
J: TRBJ2-1

CDR3: CASRRGQGVSSPLHF
DNA: TGCGCCAGCAGACGAGGACAGGGGGTTAGTTCACCCCTCCACTTT
D: TRBD1
V: TRBV5-1
size: many
J: TRBJ1-6

CDR3: CATSDPNRGRTKRQAFF
DNA: TGTGCCACCAGTGACCCTAACAGGGGCCGCACAAAACGACAAGCTTTCTTT
D: TRBD1
V: TRBV24-1
size: -
J: TRBJ1-1

CDR3: CAIRVTDTQYF
DNA: TGTGCCATCAGGGTCACAGATACGCAGTATTTT
D: -
V: TRBV10-3
size: few
J: TRBJ2-3

CDR3: CASSSYGTYEQYF
DNA: TGTGCCAGCAGTTCTTACGGGACCTACGAGCAGTACTTC
D: -
V: TRBV6-5
size: few
J: TRBJ2-7

CDR3: CASSADRNTDTQYF
DNA: TGTGCCAGCAGCGCGGACAGGAACACAGATACGCAGTATTTT
D: TRBD1
V: TRBV2
size: -
J: TRBJ2-3

CDR3: CSAFWNTQYF
DNA: TGCAGTGCTTTTTGGAATACGCAGTATTTT
D: -
V: TRBV20-1
size: few
J: TRBJ2-3

CDR3: CASSLGENTEAFF
DNA: TGTGCCAGCAGTTTGGGGGAGAACACTGAAGCTTTCTTT
D: -
V: TRBV7-6
size: many
J: TRBJ1-1

CDR3: CATSSLDEQYF
DNA: TGTGCCACCAGTTCACTCGACGAGCAGTACTTC
D: -
V: TRBV24-1
size: -
J: TRBJ2-7

CDR3: CASSGLGVYEQFF
DNA: TGTGCCAGCAGTGGCCTAGGAGTGTATGAGCAGTTCTTC
D: -
V: TRBV25-1
size: -
J: TRBJ2-1

CDR3: CASSLVDILDTQYF
DNA: TGCGCCAGCAGCTTGGTGGACATTCTAGATACGCAGTATTTT
D: -
V: TRBV5-1
size: -
J: TRBJ2-3

CDR3: CASKLGVQGRGTEAFF
DNA: TGTGCCAGCAAGTTGGGCGTACAGGGGAGGGGGACTGAAGCTTTCTTT
D: TRBD1
V: TRBV27
size: few
J: TRBJ1-1

CDR3: CASSYYRETGNTIYF
DNA: TGTGCCAGCAGCTACTACAGGGAAACTGGAAACACCATATATTTT
D: -
V: TRBV7-9
size: many
J: TRBJ1-3

CDR3: CASSSWADTQYF
DNA: TGTGCCAGCAGTTCGTGGGCAGATACGCAGTATTTT
D: -
V: TRBV6-5
size: few
J: TRBJ2-3

CDR3: CASSLFGGQETQYF
DNA: TGCGCCAGCAGCTTGTTTGGGGGCCAAGAGACCCAGTACTTC
D: -
V: TRBV5-1
size: -
J: TRBJ2-5

CDR3: CASSLSQGGNTGELFF
DNA: TGCGCCAGCAGCCTCTCCCAGGGAGGGAACACCGGGGAGCTGTTTTTT
D: -
V: TRBV5-1
size: -
J: TRBJ2-2

CDR3: CASSLGSTTDTQYF
DNA: TGTGCCAGCAGCTTGGGGAGTACGACAGATACGCAGTATTTT
D: -
V: TRBV11-3
size: -
J: TRBJ2-3

CDR3: CASSSGQGIFLYYGYTF
DNA: TGTGCCAGCAGTTCCGGACAGGGGATCTTTCTGTACTATGGCTACACCTTC
D: TRBD1
V: TRBV6-2/TRBV6-3
size: -
J: TRBJ1-2